The TCR beta chain described here comes from a study of T cell responses to AZD1222 COVID-19 vaccine. Sequencing was performed with immunoSEQ multiplex PCR; in TCRdb, only in-frame clones are kept and a portion is missing. Of approximately 100,000 clones in the sample, about nine tenths are singletons; the top ten hold 8%. Worth noting for this clone: Its specificity is unknown.

Findings and caveats of the study: Only five to seven individuals given AZD1222 were seropositive at baseline. Scientists sampled the repertoires only once the peak T cell response had passed.

The source was peripheral blood, collected 28 days after the second AZD1222 dose. The TCR was taken from an adult who received the AZD1222 COVID-19 vaccine.

CDR3 sequence reads: CASSLGTSGEQYF. CDR3 in DNA: TGTGCCAGCAGCTTAGGGACGTCGGGGGAGCAGTACTTC. The V and J genes are TRBV7-3 and TRBJ2-7; D tentatively reads TRBD1 or TRBD2 (5 bases each). The germline gives CDR1 SGHTA, CDR2 FQGTGA. This CDR3 region has 13 residues. Trimming removed 2 bases at V and 7 bases at J, with 12 bases between.